The clone carrying this TCR beta chain was found once. At one boundary the junction diverges from the germline segment, which might be a read error. This entry is derived from a study of tumor and adjacent non-tumor tissue in lung cancer. The CDR3 is 16 residues long. The germline V gene encodes CDR1 MGHRA and CDR2 YSYEKL. RNA was extracted from bulk tissue without any cell sorting. The normal lung tissue was taken more than 3 cm from the tumor edge. TCRbeta libraries were built with three rounds of nested PCR, modified from ARM-PCR. MiXCR, applied by TCRdb to the multiplex PCR reads, yields one record per CDR3 protein. The data show some 80,000 distinct CDR3 sequences, approximately 82% seen once.

This TCR derives from a man in his 70s with non-small cell lung cancer. Sequencing input: distant non-tumor lung tissue. This sequence joins TRBV4-1 and TRBJ2-3; D is possibly TRBD2 (5 bases). As DNA, the CDR3 is TGCGCCAGCAGCAAAGAGACGGGGTGGAACACAGATACGCAGTATTTT. Protein: CASSKETGWNTDTQYF.